These 27 T cell receptor beta chains were sequenced from one sample in a study of blood T cell repertoires in COVID-19. Profiled with immunoSEQ multiplex PCR; TCRdb holds only in-frame clones, not every one. The table lists around 280,000 clones, around 92% of them singletons, with roughly 11% in the top ten. Source material: peripheral blood. These TCRs come from a woman aged 25 to 39 with COVID-19, enrolled during active disease.

This clone was seen only once. The chain couples TRBV7-2 to TRBJ1-3; no firm D call. The germline V gene has CDR1 SGHTA and CDR2 FQGNSA. Deletions cut 5 bases from V and 4 bases from J, with 9 bases between. This CDR3 is built from 13 residues. For the CDR3, the DNA is TGTGCCAGCAGCCCATCAGTAGGAAACACCATATATTTT. Its translation: CASSPSVGNTIYF.

The rearrangement uses TRBV2 and TRBJ2-7, with TRBD2 identical over 8 bases. The CDR3 sequence is 13 residues long. CDR1 SNHLY and CDR2 FYNNEI come from the germline V gene. The V and J ends lost 8 bases and 2 bases, in that order; junction bases with no gene match: 5. The CDR3 here is CASHGLAPYEQYF. The CDR3 DNA reads as TGTGCCAGCCACGGACTAGCCCCCTACGAGCAGTACTTC.

CDR3 residues: CASSFGSNQPQHF. The CDR3 coding sequence is TGTGCCAGCAGCTTCGGGAGCAATCAGCCCCAGCATTTT. The rearrangement uses TRBV11-2 and TRBJ1-5; D call uncertain. Germline-derived CDR1 and CDR2 are SGHAT and FQNNGV. The CDR3 extends over 13 amino acids. V lost 3 bases and J lost 1, with 4 bases in between.

The gene calls are TRBV12-3 or TRBV12-4 and TRBJ1-5, with a tentative D call TRBD1 (5 bases). This CDR3 spans 13 amino acids. The V end lost 3 bases, the J end lost 3 bases, and 6 bases lay between the germline ends. The CDR3 reads CASSLTVNQPQHF. The CDR3, as DNA: TGTGCCAGCAGTTTGACAGTCAATCAGCCCCAGCATTTT.

The chain recombines TRBV5-4 with TRBJ2-4, with 7 bases lining up with TRBD1. CDR3 length: 16 residues. Germline loops: CDR1 SGHNT, CDR2 YYREEE (reference sequence). V lost 4 bases and J lost 2; bases outside the gene matches: 9. The DNA of the CDR3 is TGTGCCAGCAGCCCGGGACAGACCGAGTCCAAAAACATTCAGTACTTC. Protein product: CASSPGQTESKNIQYF.

This rearrangement joins TRBV4-1 to TRBJ2-7; D might be TRBD2 (7 bases). Germline V gene data show CDR1 as MGHRA and CDR2 as YSYEKL. Trimming took off 1 base at V and 7 bases at J, with 17 bases between the two ends. CDR3 size: 15 residues. CDR3 amino acids: CASSQAGRGGAEQYF. The CDR3 DNA reads as TGCGCCAGCAGCCAAGCCGGGCGCGGGGGCGCGGAGCAGTACTTC.

This clone has only one observation. This chain links TRBV29-1 with TRBJ1-1; no reliable D call. Germline V gene sequence: CDR1 SQVTM, CDR2 ANQGSEA. There are 19 residues in the CDR3. V gave up 0 bases and J gave up 0 bases, with 23 bases separating them. In nucleotides, the CDR3 is TGCAGCGTTGAAGACCCCTACAGAGATGGGGAGCCCATGAACACTGAAGCTTTCTTT. Residues: CSVEDPYRDGEPMNTEAFF.

The chain combines TRBV6-1 with TRBJ1-4, with 7 nucleotides matching TRBD1. The CDR3 totals 17 residues. The ends lost 4 bases at V and 0 bases at J; junction bases unmatched: 8. CDR1 is MNHNS and CDR2 is SASEGT in the germline V gene. The CDR3 spells CASSGAGTVSTNEKLFF. CDR3 coding DNA: TGTGCCAGCAGTGGGGCGGGGACAGTCTCAACTAATGAAAAACTGTTTTTT.

The V and J genes are TRBV27 and TRBJ2-7, with 8 bases lining up with TRBD1. Germline V CDR1 and CDR2: MNHEY, SMNVEV (reference sequence). CDR3 length: 15 residues. The V gene end was trimmed by 4 bases and the J gene end by 3 bases; junction bases not matched to a gene: 8. The CDR3 loop is CASSSLAGGFYEQYF. CDR3 nucleotide sequence: TGTGCCAGCAGTTCCCTGGCAGGGGGCTTCTACGAGCAGTACTTC.

This clone was recorded once. This chain connects TRBV11-3 to TRBJ2-2; tentatively, D is TRBD1 (5 bases). The V and J ends lost 5 bases and 6 bases respectively, with 19 bases between them. The CDR3 is made up of 16 amino acids. Germline-derived CDR1 and CDR2 are SGHNT and YENEEA. CDR3 DNA sequence: TGTGCCAGCAGCCAGGTCGCCAGGGTTGGGGCCGGGGAGCTGTTTTTT. Protein sequence: CASSQVARVGAGELFF.

This clone was counted a single time. J is TRBJ2-1 and V is TRBV7-9; tentatively, D is TRBD1 (5 bases). The CDR3 is 15 amino acids. Trimming shortened V by 5 bases and J by 6 bases, and 17 bases separated the two germline ends. The germline V gene encodes CDR1 SEHNR and CDR2 FQNEAQ (reference sequence). CDR3 in DNA: TGTGCCAGCAGCCAAGGTGGAACAGGTTCCAATGAGCAGTTCTTC. As protein: CASSQGGTGSNEQFF.

The V call is TRBV30, the J call TRBJ2-6, with a weak D call TRBD2 (6 bases). CDR3 length: 18 residues. The germline V gene encodes CDR1 GTSNPN and CDR2 SVGIG (reference sequence). Trimming cost V 2 bases and J 2 bases, with 19 bases left between them. CDR3 in amino acids: CAWSPPGESPPGANVLTF. The CDR3 coding sequence is TGTGCCTGGAGTCCGCCGGGGGAGTCCCCCCCTGGGGCCAACGTCCTGACTTTC.

This chain uses TRBV28 with TRBJ2-7; 10 bases match TRBD1. CDR1 is MDHEN, CDR2 SYDVKM, per germline. This CDR3 is 16 amino acids long. J gave up 2 bases and V 5 bases, and 9 bases lay outside the gene matches. In DNA, the CDR3 is TGTGCCAGCAGTCCCGCAGGACAGGGGGTGACCTACGAGCAGTACTTC. Protein sequence: CASSPAGQGVTYEQYF.

Turning to this clone: At the DNA level, this CDR3 is encoded by other sequences in the same sample as well. The chain uses TRBV3-1 (or the pseudogene TRBV3-2) and TRBJ1-1; D is undetermined. The CDR3 has 14 residues. Germline V CDR1 and CDR2: LGHDT, YNNKEL (reference sequence). The V gene lost 1 base and the J gene lost 1 base, with 7 bases spanning the gap. The CDR3 nucleotides read TGTGCCAGCAGCCAAGGGGGAGGGAACACTGAAGCTTTCTTT. Encoded protein: CASSQGGGNTEAFF.

The chain employs TRBV6-5 and TRBJ1-1; the match to TRBD1 covers 8 bases. Germline V lookup: CDR1 MNHEY, CDR2 SVGAGI. The CDR3 covers 16 residues. J lost 1 base, V lost 0 bases, and 4 bases had no gene match. The CDR3 region is CASSYSGQAPNTEAFF. In DNA form, the CDR3 reads TGTGCCAGCAGTTACTCGGGACAGGCCCCGAACACTGAAGCTTTCTTT.

The chain couples TRBV5-4 to TRBJ2-7; D might be TRBD2 (7 bases). Trimming removed 3 bases at V and 3 bases at J, with 16 bases between. Germline values: CDR1 SGHNT, CDR2 YYREEE (reference sequence). The CDR3 runs to 15 residues. The CDR3 DNA reads as TGTGCCAGCAGCTGGGGGGCGGGGGAGCTCTACGAGCAGTACTTC. As protein: CASSWGAGELYEQYF. The entire variable domain, with the rest obtained from reference TRBV5-4 and TRBJ2-7, is as follows: ETGVTQSPTHLIKTRGQQVTLRCSSQSGHNTVSWYQQALGQGPQFIFQYYREEENGRGNFPPRFSGLQFPNYSSELNVNALELDDSALYLCASSWGAGELYEQYFGPGTRLTVT.

This chain joins TRBV4-1 and TRBJ2-1; 8 bases agree with TRBD2. The CDR3 is 15 amino acids. V trimming: 3 bases; J trimming: 13 bases; junction bases outside the gene matches: 14. Germline CDR1 reads MGHRA; CDR2 reads YSYEKL. The CDR3 region has the DNA TGCGCCAGCAGCCAGCCCCAGATCCGGCGGGGGGCCCAGTTCTTC. Residues: CASSQPQIRRGAQFF.

This clone was detected only a few times. The genes are TRBV9 and TRBJ1-2; TRBD1 is a possible D gene (5 bases). Trimming removed 0 bases at V and 0 bases at J, with 9 bases between. Germline lookup yields CDR1 SGDLS and CDR2 YYNGEE. The CDR3 consists of 15 residues. CDR3 nucleotides: TGTGCCAGCAGCGTAGGAGACAGAGCTAACTATGGCTACACCTTC. It specifies CASSVGDRANYGYTF.

This chain joins TRBV9 and TRBJ1-2; a weak D match, TRBD1 (5 bases). This CDR3 is 12 amino acids long. Germline assignment: CDR1 SGDLS and CDR2 YYNGEE. V was clipped by 1 base and J by 8 bases, with 9 bases between them. The CDR3 reads CASSVRGEGYTF. As DNA, the CDR3 is TGTGCCAGCAGCGTACGGGGGGAAGGCTACACCTTC.

This chain joins TRBV7-4 and TRBJ2-3; 8 nucleotides line up with TRBD1. The CDR3 spans 13 residues. V shed 6 bases, J shed 4 bases, and the junction held 3 bases outside the gene matches. CDR1 SGHVT and CDR2 SQSDAQ come from the germline V gene. The CDR3 nucleotides read TGTGCCAGCAGGGACAGGGAAGCAGATACGCAGTATTTT. Translation: CASRDREADTQYF.

The chain employs TRBV6-1 and TRBJ2-2; a weak D match, TRBD2 (7 bases). Deletions cut 4 bases from V and 4 bases from J, with 16 bases between. The CDR3 has 16 residues. The germline V gene encodes CDR1 MNHNS and CDR2 SASEGT. The CDR3 reads CASSVRRGGTTGELFF. The CDR3 DNA reads as TGTGCCAGCAGTGTCAGGAGGGGGGGGACCACCGGGGAGCTGTTTTTT.

The chain joins TRBV7-9 to TRBJ1-2; 11 bases align to TRBD1. Germline CDR1 SEHNR, CDR2 FQNEAQ (reference sequence). The CDR3 sequence is 17 residues long. V lost 4 bases and J lost 2; bases outside the gene matches: 9. CDR3 amino acids: CASSSTDRGQENYGYTF. DNA of the CDR3: TGTGCCAGCAGCTCGACGGACAGGGGGCAAGAGAACTATGGCTACACCTTC.

The rearrangement links TRBV11-2 to TRBJ1-1; D ambiguous. The germline V and J ends were trimmed by 3 bases and 4 bases, with 12 bases remaining between them. The germline CDR1 and CDR2 sequences are SGHAT and FQNNGV. The CDR3 has 14 residues. Here the CDR3 reads CASSFFPGSTEAFF. In nucleotides, the CDR3 is TGTGCCAGCAGCTTTTTTCCGGGAAGCACTGAAGCTTTCTTT.

This chain connects TRBV14 to TRBJ2-7; D not certain. Germline V gene sequence: CDR1 SGHDN, CDR2 FVKESK. The CDR3 has 13 residues. V lost 6 bases to trimming and J lost 4 bases, with 13 bases between them. The CDR3 region has the DNA TGTGCCAGCAGAGCCAGTGGAGAGTACGAGCAGTACTTC. It encodes CASRASGEYEQYF. Full variable domain (remainder filled in from reference TRBV14 and TRBJ2-7): EAGVTQFPSHSVIEKGQTVTLRCDPISGHDNLYWYRRVMGKEIKFLLHFVKESKQDESGMPNNRFLAERTGGTYSTLKVQPAELEDSGVYFCASRASGEYEQYFGPGTRLTVT.

The chain uses TRBV6-2 or TRBV6-3 and TRBJ2-7, with 7 bases fitting TRBD1. Germline V lookup: CDR1 MNHEY, CDR2 SVGEGT. This CDR3 is built from 16 residues. Trimming removed 3 bases from V and 2 bases from J; junction bases left unmatched: 10. CDR3 in DNA: TGTGCCAGCAGTTATCCCCCGAGGACAGGCGCCTACGAGCAGTACTTC. This translates into CASSYPPRTGAYEQYF.

The J gene is TRBJ1-4, the V gene TRBV30, with a weak D call TRBD1 (5 bases). Trimming shortened V by 2 bases and J by 6 bases, and 13 bases separated the two germline ends. The CDR3 covers 14 residues. The germline V gene encodes CDR1 GTSNPN and CDR2 SVGIG (reference sequence). The CDR3, as DNA: TGTGCCTGGAGTCGCCTGGGGACTGATGAAAAACTGTTTTTT. This sequence encodes CAWSRLGTDEKLFF.

The chain combines TRBV3-1 (or the pseudogene TRBV3-2) with TRBJ2-7; 7 positions agree with TRBD2. J gave up 9 bases and V 3 bases, and 2 bases lay outside the gene matches. CDR1 is LGHDT, CDR2 YNNKEL, per germline (reference sequence). CDR3 size: 11 residues. CDR3 coding DNA: TGTGCCAGCAGCCAGGGGAGGGGGCAGTACTTC. This sequence encodes CASSQGRGQYF.